The T cell receptor beta chain described here comes from a study of blood T cells in healthy people across ages. The study, taken as a whole, reports: Among long-lived donors, naive CD4+ cells were more numerous and diversity higher than in aged donors. Any changes in expanded clonotypes were possibly confounded, as donor CMV status remained unknown. Without sorted subsets, naive and antigen-experienced compartments could not be conclusively compared.

V gave up 6 bases and J gave up 9 bases; unmatched junction bases: 5. This CDR3 comprises 12 residues. Germline loops: CDR1 MNHNY, CDR2 SVGAGI (reference sequence). For this clonotype: Its antigen is as yet unknown.

A second about 6 to 12 cycle PCR used barcoded and J-beta primers. MiXCR, applied by TCRdb to the 5' RACE reads, yields one record per CDR3 protein. The table lists about 580,000 distinct CDR3 sequences, 40% to 50% of them singletons. This receptor was obtained from an elderly man in good health. V gene TRBV6-6 combines with J gene TRBJ2-1, with 7 nucleotides matching TRBD2. The sequencing input was blood. Written as DNA, the CDR3 is TGTGCCAGCAGGTCCGGGACTATTGAGCAGTTCTTC. Its protein is CASRSGTIEQFF.